Listed here are 2 T cell receptor beta chains from one sample, sequenced in a study of cytomegalovirus exposure and HLA in healthy donors. This PCR relied on a set of 60 Vbeta primers and 13 Jbeta primers. Generated by immunoSEQ multiplex PCR, the TCRdb table keeps only in-frame clones and is missing some. The sample consists of some 120,000 clones, around 80% of them appearing once. Sequencing used PBMCs. The receptor set was obtained from a woman aged 55-70 years in good health and CMV-seropositive.

The chain couples TRBV28 to TRBJ1-5; D is unclear. V was shortened by 6 bases and J by 9 bases, with 21 bases between the two germline ends. The CDR3 is 15 amino acids. CDR1 and CDR2 (germline): MDHEN, SYDVKM. CDR3 in amino acids: CASSPTVATSWPQHF. The DNA of the CDR3 is TGTGCCAGCAGCCCCACCGTTGCGACATCTTGGCCCCAGCATTTT. Variable domain in full (rest from reference TRBV28 and TRBJ1-5): DVKVTQSSRYLVKRTGEKVFLECVQDMDHENMFWYRQDPGLGLRLIYFSYDVKMKEKGDIPEGYSVSREKKERFSLILESASTNQTSMYLCASSPTVATSWPQHFGDGTRLSIL.

V usage is TRBV7-2 and J usage is TRBJ1-3, with D possibly matching TRBD1 (6 bases). Germline V gene data show CDR1 as SGHTA and CDR2 as FQGNSA. V lost 4 bases and J 2 bases, leaving 12 bases between the germline ends. The CDR3 consists of 15 residues. CDR3 residues: CASSSSGTTGNTIYF. In DNA form, the CDR3 reads TGTGCCAGCAGCTCATCCGGGACAACTGGAAACACCATATATTTT.